The source of this T cell receptor beta chain is a study of regulatory T cells in long-lasting Graves disease. Study background: For under 3 months, newly diagnosed Graves' patients had been taking antithyroid drugs.

Whole-study findings and limits: TRBV28, TRBJ1-2 and TRBJ2-5 were favored in persistent disease.

TCR beta libraries were built with iRepertoire HTBI primers and Arm-PCR of CDR3 regions. TCRdb fed the multiplex PCR reads into MiXCR, producing one record per CDR3 protein. This table has 400,000 to 500,000 distinct CDR3 sequences, about a sixth appearing once. This clonotype was picked up a small number of times. Its antigen is not known. Indicated time point: newly diagnosed GD, antithyroid drugs for less than 3 months. From RNA extracted from PBMCs, the TCR library was made. Clinicians diagnosed Graves' disease using American Thyroid Association guidelines. Germline CDR1 is SGDLS and CDR2 is YYNGEE. Losses at the gene ends were 3 bases for V and 8 bases for J; bases not matched to a gene: 8. The CDR3 sequence is 15 residues long. This sample also appeared in a second study, on T cells in Graves' hyperthyroidism and ophthalmopathy. That publication notes: First-round RT-PCR targeting the TCR CDR3 was performed with the HTBI primer set.

The chain is built from TRBV9 and TRBJ1-4; 9 nucleotides align to TRBD1. Specimen: peripheral blood mononuclear cells (PBMCs), collected at new diagnosis, from a patient treated with antithyroid drugs. This receptor was obtained from a woman aged 18-35 years with Graves disease. This CDR3 reads CASSARLGTGEKLFF. For the CDR3, the DNA is TGTGCCAGCAGCGCCCGACTGGGGACAGGGGAAAAACTGTTTTTT.